Here is one TCR beta chain with its context. There is no known antigen for this receptor. No base quality information exists; no much larger clone differs at one position. The source of the sample is a study of cytomegalovirus exposure and HLA in healthy donors (dated by TCRdb to 2016 to 2017). Notes on the research overall: According to an earlier analysis of around 600 of the donors, some 170 million T cells yielded 95 million to 140 million unique TCR beta sequences and approximately 300 Gb of sequence data. About 300 gigabases of sequencing data and roughly 81 million unique TCR sequences made up an early release that covered approximately 620 HLA-typed donors. The genetic ancestry cluster associated with self-reported Caucasian donors included approximately 85% of the approximately 430 genotyped donors. The aim of the study was to test whether cataloging public T cell receptors could identify signatures of past pathogen exposure. The T cell repertoires of several hundred subjects were profiled by immunosequencing and related to cytomegalovirus serostatus. In addition to the first cohort of 666 subjects, a separate validation cohort of some 120 different subjects was used. To predict cytomegalovirus infection status, the study brought together high-throughput TCR immunosequencing, statistical association of individual TCRs with disease status, and machine learning. To study patterns of TCR occurrence, a later analysis re-analyzed previously published TCR beta repertoires from around 660 donors and added high-resolution HLA genotyping. Rather than drawing on any new phenotypic data, the later analysis identified candidate immune exposures from TCR beta sequences and the way those sequences occurred across donors. An earlier analysis of roughly 580 of the donors used high-throughput TCR beta sequencing to judge whether each TCR beta V gene segment behaved as functional or pseudogenic. Donor age, sex, ethnicity and CMV serostatus were compiled together with the repertoire data. A later genetic analysis took genome-wide SNP genotypes for about 55% of the 666 donors and used that subset as a discovery cohort. All discovery cohort repertoires had been generated on a single sequencing platform. Class I and class II HLA loci were covered by the typing at four-digit resolution. Typing coverage varied by locus: roughly 629-630 donors for A, B, C, DRB1 and DQB1; under 550 for DQA1; approximately 610 for DPA1; approximately 470 for DPB1. A handful of DR-DQ haplotypes were treated as single units for association and clustering because of strong linkage in the cohort. Among 398 genotyped donors of the cohort, an average of roughly 230,000 unique TCR beta nucleotide sequences was sequenced per donor, of which roughly 18% were non-productive.

The cohort consisted of some 670 healthy bone marrow donors. All cohort members were sampled while nominally healthy, although unrecorded immune exposures were likely present. The donor was CMV seropositive and belonged to the group of more than 250 seropositive cohort members. Every donor gave a peripheral blood sample, and the peripheral blood mononuclear cells from that sample were used for TCR beta sequencing. The Qiagen DNeasy Blood Extraction Kit was used to extract genomic DNA from the blood cell samples. The paper's findings and limits, for the study overall: A further reported finding was that TCR beta sequences accurately predicted the HLA-A and HLA-B alleles for most subjects in the first cohort. According to a later analysis, parvovirus B19, influenza, CMV and Epstein-Barr virus appeared linked to several top co-occurrence clusters. When HLA alleles, especially DR and DQ, strongly co-occurred, TCR associations were difficult to assign to individual alleles. According to a later analysis, TCR association rates differed among HLA loci, with DRB1 alleles showing the most associated TCRs and HLA-C alleles showing the fewest. For the cohort, immune exposure information was limited to CMV serostatus. Some IMGT-functional V segments, including TRBV6-2 and TRBV6-3, could not be distinguished by the 87-base-pair reads and were therefore excluded. Three of the identified cytomegalovirus-associated TCR beta chains were confirmed in vitro to be specific for cytomegalovirus antigens. Because HLA typing was unavailable for some donors at each locus, only the typed subset was used in association tests. The authors suggested that the approach could potentially be generalized to other disease states and immunological phenotypes. Because counts were too low, fewer than 20 rarely observed V segments, including chromosome 9 orphons, were excluded from the earlier analysis of some 540 of the donors. In an earlier analysis of 587 of the donors, most TCR beta V segments appeared in productive rearrangements about 87% or about 30% of the time, broadly matching IMGT annotations. The classifier was reported to diagnose cytomegalovirus status with high specificity and sensitivity in both the original cohort and the validation cohort. Sequencing depth was assumed to be roughly uniform across donors in the presence/absence analyses, though that assumption may not hold. An association between a missense DCLRE1C variant and V-gene and J-gene trimming of TCR beta chains was found in a later genetic analysis and replicated in an independent cohort. A later analysis associated 15,000 to 20,000 TCR beta sequences with specific HLA alleles at a false discovery rate of 0.05. In this cohort, only TCR beta chains were sequenced, and detectable features were limited by the absence of alpha or paired-chain data. A later analysis found that most CMV-associated TCR beta chains appeared HLA-restricted, with HLA associations seemingly driven largely by CMV exposure. In a later analysis, HLA-associated TCR beta chains showed more clonal expansion and lower generation probabilities than non-associated chains that were equally common. Linkage disequilibrium might explain the correlated functional status among segregating V segments, but an unknown experimental factor could not be excluded. A total of about 180 TCR beta chains were listed by the study as associated with cytomegalovirus. In a later genetic analysis, fewer N-insertions in productive TCRs were reported among donors in an Asian-associated ancestry cluster than the roughly 700-donor mean. The sequencing pipeline was judged likely to have produced a cluster of highly shared sequence variants as a technical artifact. Across donors, most TCR sequences were observed very rarely, whereas some public TCRs were present in many individuals.

Receptor amplification or capture employed the immunoSEQ multiplex PCR assay. For the multiplex PCR, a mixture combining 60 forward primers for TCR Vbeta segments and 13 reverse primers for TCR Jbeta segments was used. Amplification of the CDR3 region of rearranged TCR beta genes was performed with a multiplex PCR assay on genomic DNA. The amplified TCR beta libraries were sequenced on the Illumina HiSeq System as 87-base-pair reads. On the study's bioinformatics: Across the 670 or so repertoires, a later analysis counted 78 million or so unique TCR beta chains, approximately 10 million of which were shared by at least two donors. Raw reads were error-corrected and collapsed into unique sequences with a nearest-neighbor algorithm that merged closely related sequences to remove PCR and sequencing errors. CDR3 sequences were aligned to IMGT reference sequences to assign V, D and J gene segments. For a sequence to be retained, a match of at least six nucleotides to both a V gene segment and a J gene segment was required. Rearrangements were classified as productive when the CDR3 lacked stop codons and remained in frame with V and J, and all other rearrangements were classified as non-productive. Following IMGT convention, CDR3 was defined as the stretch from the second conserved V-encoded cysteine up to the conserved J-encoded phenylalanine. The earlier analysis of 587 of the donors excluded any sequence lacking an unambiguous match to a single V gene segment. In an earlier analysis of some 590 of the donors, a V segment was called functional when productive rearrangements were above 56.7%, and segregating when the standard deviation between donors exceeded 5%. A statistical classification framework was built for diagnosing cytomegalovirus status from the catalog of TCR beta chain sequences. In a later analysis, TCR nucleotide sequences were compared against IMGT/GENE-DB human TR gene sequences so that V and J genes could be assigned. The TCRdist pipeline was used in a later analysis to assign CDR3 sequences and most-parsimonious VDJ recombination scenarios. A later analysis defined each TCR beta chain by its CDR3 amino acid sequence plus V-gene family, and excluded reads lacking a unique V-gene family. A later analysis removed several hundred highly shared, low-generation-probability nucleotide sequences to deal with suspected cross-contamination and a sequencing artifact. For each public chain, a later analysis derived a clonal expansion index from normalized ranks of inferred template counts within each repertoire. A later analysis computed generation probabilities with a VDJ recombination model fitted to out-of-frame rearrangements, and checked the results against IGoR. A later analysis scored TCR-TCR, TCR-HLA and TCR-CMV co-occurrence with hypergeometric tests, applying a repertoire-size bias correction to TCR pairs. A later analysis estimated false discovery rates by permuting HLA or CMV assignments 20 times. In a later analysis, co-occurring TCRs were grouped with DBSCAN, and TCRdist sequence similarity was added when clustering was performed within HLA-allele-positive subsets. Repertoires with fewer than 30,000 or more than 120,000 public chains, plus five repertoires with anomalous nucleotide sharing, were excluded from co-occurrence clustering. TCRdb carries this immuneACCESS record with in-frame sequences only. Its versions omit some clonotypes, under half of them owing to an unresolved V gene in the studies checked, with the rest unexplained. V, J and clone size reflect that table, while D and trimming were determined from the DNA. Present in this sample are roughly 160,000 clones, roughly 80% of which were seen just once. The ten largest make up roughly 9% of the sample.

The CDR3 holds 13 amino acids from the cysteine to the phenylalanine. CDR3 DNA is the only sequence kept; it has 39 bases, read in frame from the first base. CDR1 and CDR2 are drawn from the germline V gene (reference sequence): GTSNPN, SVGIG. V trim: 5 bases; J trim: 7 bases; unmatched bases: 5. The sequenced sample consisted of PBMCs. This TCR derives from a young man in good health and CMV-seropositive. The sequence joins TRBV30 to TRBJ1-6, with 7 bases matching TRBD1. The nucleotide sequence reads TGTGCCTGGGATGACAGGGACAATTCACCCCTCCACTTT. It encodes CAWDDRDNSPLHF.